The T cell receptor beta chain described here comes from a study of blood T cell repertoires in COVID-19. Overall study: PBMCs, B-cell-depleted T cells, or T cells provided the cDNA or gDNA that made up the material.

Sequencing used immunoSEQ multiplex PCR; TCRdb keeps in-frame clones, though not all of them. Of a few hundred thousand clones in the sample, 80% to 90% were seen once. The CDR3 is made up of 16 amino acids. The germline CDR1 and CDR2 sequences are SGHVS and FNYEAQ. After removal of 5 bases from V and 5 bases from J, the junction contained 10 bases not matched to a gene. Source material: peripheral blood. The chain uses TRBV7-6 and TRBJ1-2; 11 positions agree with TRBD1. The TCR sequence derives from a man aged 18 to 29 who had recovered from COVID-19. In DNA form, the CDR3 reads TGTGCCAGCAGCGCCAGGGACAGGGGGACGGATTATGGCTACACCTTC. Amino acid sequence: CASSARDRGTDYGYTF.